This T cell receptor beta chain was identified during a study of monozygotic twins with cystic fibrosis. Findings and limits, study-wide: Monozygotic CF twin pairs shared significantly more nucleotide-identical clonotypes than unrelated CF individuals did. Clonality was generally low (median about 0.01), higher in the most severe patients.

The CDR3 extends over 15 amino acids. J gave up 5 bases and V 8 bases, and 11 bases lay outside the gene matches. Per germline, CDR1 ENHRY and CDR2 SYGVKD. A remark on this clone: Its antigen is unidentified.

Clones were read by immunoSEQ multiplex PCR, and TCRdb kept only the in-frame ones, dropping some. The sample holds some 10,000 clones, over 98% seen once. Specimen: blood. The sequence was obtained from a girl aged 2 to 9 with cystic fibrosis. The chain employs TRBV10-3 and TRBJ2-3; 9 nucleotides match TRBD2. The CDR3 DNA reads TGTGCCATCTGGGGGGGAGCAGCGGGAGGAGATACGCAGTATTTT. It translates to CAIWGGAAGGDTQYF.